The TCR beta chain described here comes from a study of somatic mutations in cytotoxic T cells in rheumatoid arthritis. Overall study: Flow cytometry sorted some V beta antibody-stained T-cell populations to nearly 100% purity, V beta1+ cells among them being sequenced for TCRB.

Study observations and caveats: Rheumatoid arthritis patients were compared with age-matched healthy controls, and their CD8+ T-cell clonality did not differ significantly. In rheumatoid arthritis patients, unlike healthy controls, CD8+ clonality rose with age.

Of note for this clone: Its antigen is currently unknown.

Trimming shortened V by 1 base and J by 3 bases, and 7 bases separated the two germline ends. The germline gives CDR1 SGHTS, CDR2 YDEGEE. The CDR3 length is 13 residues. Per the authors' pipeline: Patient CD8+ clones larger than 1% rarely matched published virus-specific TCRB sequences. The repertoire was sequenced with immunoSEQ multiplex PCR; TCRdb's copy has only in-frame clones and lacks some. The V and J calls and the clone size are those of that table, but D and trimming were determined from the DNA. The top ten hold 3.5% to 5% of the sample, which has over 5,500 clones, about four fifths seen once.

This receptor was obtained from an adult with rheumatoid arthritis. Sequenced: CD8+ T cells sorted from blood. The chain uses TRBV5-8 and TRBJ1-1; unclear D gene. The CDR3 DNA is TGTGCCAGCAGCTTGTGGACTGACACTGAAGCTTTCTTT. The encoded protein is CASSLWTDTEAFF.